Described below is a single TCR beta chain sequence and its context. No antigen is known for it. DNA input for the unsorted PBMC replicate PCRs was about 300 ng, 30,000 to 35,000 T cell genomes. Assay used: immunoSEQ multiplex PCR; TCRdb lists only in-frame clones, some missing. The sample lists 500,000 to 650,000 clones; around 78% were seen once. Germline assignment: CDR1 MNHNY and CDR2 SVGAGI (reference sequence). The CDR3 runs to 16 residues. Trimming shortened V by 5 bases and J by 1 base, and 15 bases separated the two germline ends. This sample was included in a study of shared clonotypes between healthy human individuals. Findings and limits, study-wide: Clonotype sharing among donors was expected to depend on sequencing depth.

This clonotype was sampled from a woman between 40 and 50 years old in good health. Some clones in this sample may be carry-over from other donors' samples. The material sequenced was PBMCs. The V gene is TRBV6-6, the J gene TRBJ1-3, with no clear D. CDR3 amino acids: CASSAAVSSSGNTIYF. In DNA form, the CDR3 reads TGTGCCAGCAGTGCCGCGGTATCCTCATCTGGAAACACCATATATTTT.